The clone carrying this T cell receptor beta chain appeared a single time. Its antigen is still unknown. Here immunoSEQ multiplex PCR was the method, and the copy in TCRdb shows in-frame clones only, minus some. The data show roughly 70,000 clones, approximately 81% seen once. The CDR3 consists of 17 residues. CDR1 and CDR2 from the germline V gene are SGHAT and FQNNGV. Trimming took 2 bases from V and 2 from J, leaving 16 bases between them. These data come from a study of T cell responses to AZD1222 COVID-19 vaccine. Study-wide findings and caveats: After the peak T cell response, and only then, were repertoires sampled.

Sequencing was performed on peripheral blood, taken on day 0 of AZD1222 vaccination. The chain has TRBV11-2 and TRBJ1-3; D possibly corresponds to TRBD1 (5 bases). This TCR was recovered from an adult in good health. CDR3 sequence reads: CASSLFREARTGNTIYF. In DNA, the CDR3 is TGTGCCAGCAGCTTATTCAGGGAAGCCCGTACTGGAAACACCATATATTTT.